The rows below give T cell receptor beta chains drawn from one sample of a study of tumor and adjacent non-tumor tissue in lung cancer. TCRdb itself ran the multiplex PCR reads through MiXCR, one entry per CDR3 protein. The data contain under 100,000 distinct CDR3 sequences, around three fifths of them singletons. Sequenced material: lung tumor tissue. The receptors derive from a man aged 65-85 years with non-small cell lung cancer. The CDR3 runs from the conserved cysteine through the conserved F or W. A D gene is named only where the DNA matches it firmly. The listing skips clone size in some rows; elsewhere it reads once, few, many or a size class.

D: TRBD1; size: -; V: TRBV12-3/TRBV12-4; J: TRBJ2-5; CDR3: CASSFGRGQGAETQYF; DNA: TGTGCCAGCAGTTTTGGGCGAGGCCAGGGGGCAGAGACCCAGTATTTC
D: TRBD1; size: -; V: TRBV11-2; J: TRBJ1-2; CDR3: CARSLTGAGYGYTF; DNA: TGTGCCAGAAGCCTGACAGGGGCGGGCTATGGTTACACTTTC
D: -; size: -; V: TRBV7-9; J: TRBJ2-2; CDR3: CANSFYGNTGELFF; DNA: TGTGCCAACAGCTTCTACGGGAACACCGGGGAGCTGTTTTTT
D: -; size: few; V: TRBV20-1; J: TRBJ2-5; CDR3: CSAPGSMYQETQYF; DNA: TGCAGTGCTCCAGGGTCCATGTACCAAGAGACCCAGTACTTC
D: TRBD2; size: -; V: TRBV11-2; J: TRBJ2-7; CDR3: CASSIGLALEQYF; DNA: TGCGCCAGCAGCATAGGACTAGCACTCGAGCAGTACTTT
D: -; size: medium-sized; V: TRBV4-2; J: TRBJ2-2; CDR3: CASSQVALPGELFF; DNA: TGTGCCAGCAGCCAAGTAGCTCTCCCCGGGGAGCTGTTTTTT
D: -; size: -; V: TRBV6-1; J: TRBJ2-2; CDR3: CATNGDTRRPGSCFF; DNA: -
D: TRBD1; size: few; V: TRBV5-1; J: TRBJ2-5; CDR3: CASSVGDRQGRETQYF; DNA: TGCGCCAGCAGCGTCGGAGACCGACAGGGACGCGAGACCCAGTACTTC
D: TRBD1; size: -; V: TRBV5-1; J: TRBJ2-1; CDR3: CASSWGQFYNEQFF; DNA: TGCGCCAGCAGCTGGGGACAGTTTTACAATGAGCAGTTCTTC
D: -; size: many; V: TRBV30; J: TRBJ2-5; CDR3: CAWSYGGETQYF; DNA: TGTGCCTGGAGTTACGGGGGAGAGACCCAGTACTTC
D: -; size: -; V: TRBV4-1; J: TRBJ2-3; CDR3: CASSPAPGTDRSTDTQYF; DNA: TGCGCTAGCAGCCCAGCCCCGGGGACTGATCGAAGCACAGATACGCAGTATTTT
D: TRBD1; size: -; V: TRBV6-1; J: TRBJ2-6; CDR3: CASSAQDRSGANVLTF; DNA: TGTGCCAGCAGTGCCCAGGACAGGTCTGGGGCCAATGTCCTGACTTTC
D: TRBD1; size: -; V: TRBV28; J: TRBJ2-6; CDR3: CASRSGGTGANVLTF; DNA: TGTGCCAGCAGATCAGGGGGTACTGGGGCCAACGTCCTGACTTTC
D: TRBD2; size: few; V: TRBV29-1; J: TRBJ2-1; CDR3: CSVGGLAAESFYNEQFF; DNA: TGCAGTGTTGGGGGACTAGCGGCTGAGAGCTTCTACAATGAGCAGTTCTTC
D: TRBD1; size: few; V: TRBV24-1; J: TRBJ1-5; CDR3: CATSDSGPGGFNQPQHF; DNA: TGTGCCACCAGTGATTCGGGACCAGGGGGCTTCAATCAGCCCCAGCATTTT
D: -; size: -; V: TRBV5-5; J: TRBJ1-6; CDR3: CASRHGGVEISPPHF; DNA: TGTGCCAGCAGGCATGGAGGGGTTGAAATTTCACCCCCCCACTTT
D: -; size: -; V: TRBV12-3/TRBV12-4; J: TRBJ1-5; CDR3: CASSLGHGASQPQHF; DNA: TGTGCCAGCAGTTTAGGACACGGGGCCAGTCAGCCCCAGCATTTT
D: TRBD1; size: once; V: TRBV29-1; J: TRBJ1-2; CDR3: CSADDTSMGQKTYDYTF; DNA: TGCAGCGCCGACGATACTAGCATGGGACAGAAAACCTATGACTACACCTTC
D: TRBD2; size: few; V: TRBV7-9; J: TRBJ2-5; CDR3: CASSPDAGGGETQYF; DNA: TGTGCCAGCAGCCCGGACGCCGGGGGGGGTGAGACCCAGTACTTC
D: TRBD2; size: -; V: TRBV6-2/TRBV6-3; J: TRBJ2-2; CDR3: CTSSRVAGANTRELFF; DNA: TGTACATCCAGCCGGGTAGCGGGGGCGAACACCCGGGAGCTGTTTTTT
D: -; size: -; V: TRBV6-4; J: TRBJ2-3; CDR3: CASSVGTVSADMQYF; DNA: TGTGCCAGCAGTGTTGGGACGGTTAGCGCAGATATGCAGTATTTT
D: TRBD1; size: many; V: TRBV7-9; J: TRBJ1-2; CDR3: CASSSGQGANYGYTF; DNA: TGTGCCAGCAGCTCAGGACAGGGGGCAAACTATGGCTACACCTTC
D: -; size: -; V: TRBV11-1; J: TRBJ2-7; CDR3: CAKSLQLRTYEQYF; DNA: TGTGCCAAAAGCTTACAGCTTCGTACCTACGAGCAGTACTTC
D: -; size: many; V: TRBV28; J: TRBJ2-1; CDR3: CASSRLGGQRKFF; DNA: TGTGCCAGCAGTCGCCTCGGGGGACAACGGAAGTTCTTC
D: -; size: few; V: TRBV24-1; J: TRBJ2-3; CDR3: CATSDYRGSTDTQYF; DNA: TGTGCCACCAGTGATTACCGGGGGAGCACAGATACGCAGTATTTT
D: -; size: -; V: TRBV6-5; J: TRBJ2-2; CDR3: CASRSGIPRGLTGELFF; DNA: TGTGCCAGCAGAAGTGGGATCCCAAGAGGTCTGACCGGGGAGCTGTTTTTT
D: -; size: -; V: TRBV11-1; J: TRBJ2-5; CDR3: CASNLGSRQTQYF; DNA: TGTGCCAGCAACTTGGGGAGTCGTCAGACCCAGTACTTC
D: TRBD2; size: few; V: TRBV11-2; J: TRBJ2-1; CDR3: CASNLGGSGRYDEQFF; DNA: TGTGCCAGCAACTTAGGAGGTAGCGGGAGGTACGATGAGCAGTTCTTC
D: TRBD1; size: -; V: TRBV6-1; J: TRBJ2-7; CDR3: CANSELGQDLYEQYF; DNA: TGTGCCAACAGTGAACTCGGACAGGACCTCTACGAGCAGTACTTC
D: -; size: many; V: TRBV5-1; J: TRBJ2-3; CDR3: CASGRAGADTQYF; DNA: TGCGCCAGCGGCCGGGCAGGCGCAGATACGCAGTATTTT
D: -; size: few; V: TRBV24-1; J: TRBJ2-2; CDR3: CATSDAGTPYTGELFF; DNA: TGTGCCACCAGTGATGCCGGGACACCTTACACCGGGGAGCTGTTTTTT
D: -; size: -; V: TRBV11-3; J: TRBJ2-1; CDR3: CASSLDRGTNNKRFF; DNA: TGTGCCAGCAGCTTAGATCGGGGAACTAACAACAAGCGGTTCTTC
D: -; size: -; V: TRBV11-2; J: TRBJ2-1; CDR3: CASSLDRTYMDNEQFF; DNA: TGTGCCAGCAGCTTAGATCGGACCTATATGGACAATGAGCAGTTCTTC
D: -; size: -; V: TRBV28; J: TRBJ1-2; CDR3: CATIAKGAGYTF; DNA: TGTGCCACGATAGCAAAAGGTGCTGGCTACACCTTC
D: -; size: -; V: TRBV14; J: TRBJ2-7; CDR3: CDSSQVGFYSYEQYF; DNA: TGTGACAGCAGCCAGGTGGGGTTCTATTCCTACGAGCAGTACTTC
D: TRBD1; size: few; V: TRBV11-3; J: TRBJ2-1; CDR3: CASSLTEAGGEQFF; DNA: TGTGCCAGTAGCTTAACGGAGGCAGGGGGCGAGCAGTTCTTC
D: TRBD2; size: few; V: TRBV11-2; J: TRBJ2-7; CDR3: CASSVLAGGYEQCF; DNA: TGTGCCAGCAGTGTCTTAGCGGGAGGCTACGAGCAGTGCTTC
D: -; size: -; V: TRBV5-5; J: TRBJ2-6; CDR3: CASSLVRTGANVLIF; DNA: TGTGCCAGCAGCTTGGTTCGGACCGGGGCCAACGTCCTGATTTTC
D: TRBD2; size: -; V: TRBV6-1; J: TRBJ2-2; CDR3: CASSKPRLAGGPNTGDLFF; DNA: TGTGCCAGCTCCAAACCGAGACTAGCGGGAGGGCCAAACACCGGGGATCTGTTTTTT
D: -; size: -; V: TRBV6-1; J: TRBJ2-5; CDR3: CASSRRTQETQYF; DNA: TGTGCCAGCAGCCGCAGGACACAAGAGACCCAGTACTTC
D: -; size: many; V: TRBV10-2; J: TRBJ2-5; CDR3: CASWGVRAEETQYF; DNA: TGCGCCAGTTGGGGGGTCAGGGCGGAAGAGACCCAGTACTTC
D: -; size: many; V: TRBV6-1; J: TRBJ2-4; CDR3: CASSDRTVQYF; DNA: TGTGCCAGCAGTGATCGGACAGTGCAGTACTTC
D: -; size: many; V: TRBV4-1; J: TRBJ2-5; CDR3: CASSHPEGGRKTQYF; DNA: TGCGCCAGCAGCCATCCCGAGGGGGGCCGAAAGACCCAGTACTTC
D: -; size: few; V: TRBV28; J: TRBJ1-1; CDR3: CASSLLGGDFTEAFF; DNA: TGTGCCAGCAGTTTACTGGGGGGGGATTTCACTGAAGCTTTCTTT
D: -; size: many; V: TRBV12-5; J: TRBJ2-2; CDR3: CASAKPTDNTGELFF; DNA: TGTGCTAGTGCCAAACCCACAGATAACACCGGGGAGCTGTTTTTT